This T cell receptor beta chain was recorded in a study of CD8+CD57+ T cells in acquired aplastic anemia. The wider study: DNA per sorted CD4+ or CD8+ sample ranged roughly 0.17 to 27.4 ug, averaging roughly 3.2 ug.

Study observations and caveats: Patients and controls shared 25 to 35 CD8+ CDR3 sequences, highly expressed in patients. Patients did not significantly differ from controls in CD8+ Simpson's diversity.

Looked up from germline, CDR1 is SGHRS and CDR2 is YFSETQ. V shed 4 bases, J shed 1 base, and the junction held 6 bases outside the gene matches. This CDR3 comprises 16 residues. The patients chosen for sequencing had shown expansion of CD8+CD57+ cells (detected by flow cytometry). Each patient carried a diagnosis of severe acquired aplastic anemia. Worth noting for this clonotype: The antigen remains unidentified.

It was genomic DNA that served as the template for profiling TCR beta VDJ and CDR3. TCRdb reprocessed the reads via MiXCR and lists one record per CDR3 protein. The sample has fewer than 200,000 distinct CDR3 sequences; 71% are singletons. This receptor was taken from a human donor with aplastic anemia. The rearrangement links TRBV5-1 to TRBJ2-3; the match to TRBD2 covers 10 bases. The material sequenced was sorted CD4+, CD8+, or CD8+CD57+ T cells (not recorded which) from PBMCs. For the CDR3, the DNA is TGCGCCAGCAGCAATACTAGCGGGGTCCGCACAGATACGCAGTATTTT. It yields the protein CASSNTSGVRTDTQYF.